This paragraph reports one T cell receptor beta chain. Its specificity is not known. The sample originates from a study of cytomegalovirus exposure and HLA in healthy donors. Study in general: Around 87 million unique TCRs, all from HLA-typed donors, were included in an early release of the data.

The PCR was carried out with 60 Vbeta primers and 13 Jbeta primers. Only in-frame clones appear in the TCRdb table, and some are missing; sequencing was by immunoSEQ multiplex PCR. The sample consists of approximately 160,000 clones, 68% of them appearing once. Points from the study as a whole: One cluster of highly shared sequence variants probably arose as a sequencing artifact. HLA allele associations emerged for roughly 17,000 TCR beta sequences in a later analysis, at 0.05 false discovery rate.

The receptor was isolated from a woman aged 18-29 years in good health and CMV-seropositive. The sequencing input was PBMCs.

The chain's CDR3 is CAWSVELDRGEQYF. DNA of the CDR3: TGTGCCTGGAGTGTGGAATTAGACAGGGGCGAGCAGTACTTC. The chain links TRBV30 to TRBJ2-7; 8 bases agree with TRBD1. V lost 0 bases and J lost 6; bases outside the gene matches: 7. This CDR3 region has 14 residues. CDR1 is GTSNPN and CDR2 is SVGIG in the germline V gene (reference sequence).